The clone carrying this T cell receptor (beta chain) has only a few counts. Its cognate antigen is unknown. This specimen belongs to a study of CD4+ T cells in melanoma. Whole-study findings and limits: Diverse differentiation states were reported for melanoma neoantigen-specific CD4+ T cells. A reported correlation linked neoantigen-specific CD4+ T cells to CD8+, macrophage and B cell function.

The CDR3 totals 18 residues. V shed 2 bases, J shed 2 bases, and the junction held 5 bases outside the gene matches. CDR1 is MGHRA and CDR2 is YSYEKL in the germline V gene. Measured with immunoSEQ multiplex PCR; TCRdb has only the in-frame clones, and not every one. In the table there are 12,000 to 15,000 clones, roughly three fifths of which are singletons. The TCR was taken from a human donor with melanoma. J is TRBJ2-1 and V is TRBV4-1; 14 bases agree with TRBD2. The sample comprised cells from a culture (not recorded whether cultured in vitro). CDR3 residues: CASSQIGLAGGPYNEQFF. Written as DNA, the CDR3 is TGCGCCAGCAGCCAAATCGGACTAGCGGGGGGACCCTACAATGAGCAGTTCTTC.